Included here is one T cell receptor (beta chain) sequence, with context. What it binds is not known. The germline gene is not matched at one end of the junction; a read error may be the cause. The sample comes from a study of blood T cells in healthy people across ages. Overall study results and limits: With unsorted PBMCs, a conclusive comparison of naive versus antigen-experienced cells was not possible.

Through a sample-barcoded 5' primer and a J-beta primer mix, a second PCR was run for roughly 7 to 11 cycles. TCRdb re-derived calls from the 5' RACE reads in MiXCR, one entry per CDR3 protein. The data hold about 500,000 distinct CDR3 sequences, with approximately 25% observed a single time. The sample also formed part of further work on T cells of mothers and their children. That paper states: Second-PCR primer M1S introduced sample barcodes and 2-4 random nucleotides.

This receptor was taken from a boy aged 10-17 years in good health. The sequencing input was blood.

The CDR3 reads CASCYSELPRTDTQYF. In DNA form, the CDR3 reads TGTGCCAGCTGTTACTCGGAGCTGCCGCGCACAGATACGCAGTATTTT. The chain combines TRBV6-6 with TRBJ2-3, with unresolved D. Looked up from germline, CDR1 is MNHNY and CDR2 is SVGAGI (reference sequence). The CDR3 is 16 residues long.